These T cell receptor beta chains were read from a single sample in a study of T cell repertoires in cytomegalovirus infection. TCRdb called the reads again in MiXCR, with one record for every CDR3 protein. The table includes around 530,000 distinct CDR3 sequences, 26% detected once. The sequenced sample was PBMCs. The receptors originated from a human donor in good health (CMV status not recorded). Some clones in this sample may be carry-over from other donors' samples. CDR3s include the opening cysteine and the closing phenylalanine or tryptophan. A D gene is named only where the DNA matches it firmly. Size values are once, few and many counts, or a class for expanded clones, and some rows have none.

j_call clone_size v_call d_call cdr3_nt cdr3_aa
TRBJ2-7 many TRBV7-2 . TGTGCCAGCAGCTTAACTTCTAGGGAGCAGTACTTC CASSLTSREQYF
TRBJ2-5 . TRBV29-1 . TGCAGCGTCGGACGGCACCAAGAGACCCAGTACTTC CSVGRHQETQYF
TRBJ2-5 few TRBV12-3/TRBV12-4 TRBD1 TGTGCCAGCAGTTCTAGACAGGGAAAAGAGACCCAGTACTTC CASSSRQGKETQYF
TRBJ2-1 . TRBV28 TRBD2 TGTGCCAGCAGGGGGGGGTGGGCTAGTCATGAGCAGTTCTTC CASRGGWASHEQFF
TRBJ2-7 . TRBV19 . TGTGCCAGTAGTAAGACCCCCCCCTACGAGCAGTACTTC CASSKTPPYEQYF
TRBJ2-3 . TRBV11-2 TRBD2 TGTGCCAGCAGCCCCAGGGTTACTAGCGGGAGCACAGATAGGCAGTATTTT CASSPRVTSGSTDRQYF
TRBJ2-1 . TRBV7-3 TRBD2 TGTGCCAGCAGCCCTGGGAGGGCTCACTACAATGAGCAGTTCTTC CASSPGRAHYNEQFF
TRBJ2-1 . TRBV20-1 . TGCAGTGCTAGGACCACCTACAATGAGCAGTTCTTC CSARTTYNEQFF
TRBJ2-1 . TRBV7-9 . TGTGCCAGCAGCCGCCGGGCTGGGGAGCAGTTCTTC CASSRRAGEQFF
TRBJ2-7 . TRBV7-9 . TGTGCCAGCAGCTTAGTCGGGGTCGCGGGCGACGAGCAGTACTTC CASSLVGVAGDEQYF
TRBJ2-1 many TRBV7-2 TRBD2 TGTGCCAGCAGCGCCTCGCTAGCGGGAGCCTACAATGAGCAGTTCTTC CASSASLAGAYNEQFF
TRBJ2-1 few TRBV7-2 . TGTGCCAGCAGCTCCCTGGGTGGGACTTTAACCAATGAGCAGTTCTTC CASSSLGGTLTNEQFF
TRBJ2-4 . TRBV7-9 . TGTGCCAGCAGCATCGGGGCCACATGGATCCAGGACATTCAGTACTTC CASSIGATWIQDIQYF
TRBJ2-3 . TRBV12-3/TRBV12-4 TRBD2 TGTGCCAGCAGTTTAAGGGAGGGGACGGCGAGGGATACGCAGTATTTT CASSLREGTARDTQYF
TRBJ2-5 few TRBV18 TRBD2 TGTGCCAGCTCACCTGCGGGACTAGCGGGAGGAGAGACCCAGTACTTC CASSPAGLAGGETQYF
TRBJ1-5 . TRBV30 . TGTGCCTGGAGTCCAGGGAGCAATCAGCCCCAGCATTTT CAWSPGSNQPQHF
TRBJ2-3 once TRBV4-3 . TGCGCCAGCAGCCAAGATCAGCTTATGGATACGCAGTATTTT CASSQDQLMDTQYF
TRBJ2-7 . TRBV6-2/TRBV6-3 . TGTGCCAGCAGTTACCGGGACGTAAGCGAGCAGTACTTC CASSYRDVSEQYF
TRBJ1-5 . TRBV28 TRBD1 TGTGCCAGCAGCCTAAACAGGGGGCTTGGCAATCAGCCCCAGCATTTT CASSLNRGLGNQPQHF
TRBJ1-2 few TRBV7-2 TRBD1 TGTGCCAGCAGCCAGGACAGGGCCTCCTATGGCTACACCTTC CASSQDRASYGYTF
TRBJ2-2 . TRBV10-3 . TGTGCCATCAGCCCACAAAGGGTACAGGCGAACACCGGGGAGCTGTTTTTT CAISPQRVQANTGELFF
TRBJ2-5 . TRBV6-5 . TGTGCCAGCAGTAATACCCCCCGCAACCAAGAGACCCAGTACTTC CASSNTPRNQETQYF
TRBJ1-5 few TRBV12-3/TRBV12-4 . TGTGCCAGCAGTCATACTTTAGCGAATCAGCCCCAGCATTTT CASSHTLANQPQHF
TRBJ1-5 . TRBV24-1 TRBD1 TGTGCCACCGGGAGGGGACAGGATTGGAATCAGCCCCAGCATTTT CATGRGQDWNQPQHF
TRBJ1-4 many TRBV7-2 . TGTGCCAGCAGCTTACTCGCGGGTCTGAGAGAAGAAAAACTGTTTTTT CASSLLAGLREEKLFF
TRBJ2-7 many TRBV7-2 . TGTGCCAGCAGCTCTACAGGGTTAAGCGAGCAGTACTTC CASSSTGLSEQYF
TRBJ2-4 . TRBV4-3 TRBD1 TGCGCCAGCAGCCAGGACAGGGTGGGCAAAAACATTCAGTACTTC CASSQDRVGKNIQYF
TRBJ1-6 few TRBV6-6 . TGTGCCAGCAGTACCCCGGCCCCAAATTCACCCCTCCACTTT CASSTPAPNSPLHF
TRBJ2-7 . TRBV19 . TGTGCCAGTAGCCTGGACAGAATGGGCGAGCAGTACTTC CASSLDRMGEQYF
TRBJ2-3 once TRBV3-1 TRBD2 TGTGCCAGCAGCCAACTACCTTCAGCGGGAAGCACAGATACGCAGTATTTT CASSQLPSAGSTDTQYF
TRBJ2-5 . TRBV6-6 TRBD2 TGTGCCAGCAGTTACGGGTTACTAGCGGGAGGCTCACCCCAAGAGACCCAGTACTTC CASSYGLLAGGSPQETQYF
TRBJ1-1 many TRBV7-3 . TGTGCCAGCAGCTTCGGCCAGACGGGCACTGAAGCTTTCTTT CASSFGQTGTEAFF
TRBJ1-1 few TRBV28 TRBD1 TGTGCCAGCAGTTTAACAGGGGGCGGATTGGACACTGAAGCTTTCTTT CASSLTGGGLDTEAFF
TRBJ2-1 many TRBV4-1 TRBD1 TGCGCCAGCAGCCAAGATCATACAGGGGGCTACAATGAGCAGTTCTTC CASSQDHTGGYNEQFF
TRBJ2-3 . TRBV19 . TGTGCCAGTTCTCTGACGGCTCTGGATACGCAGTATTTT CASSLTALDTQYF
TRBJ1-4 few TRBV4-3 . TGCGCCAGCAGCCAAGAGGGTAGGGACGGTGAAAAACTGTTTTTT CASSQEGRDGEKLFF
TRBJ1-5 . TRBV27 TRBD1 TGTGCCAGCAGTTTCCAGGGACAGGGCAATCAGCCCCAGCATTTT CASSFQGQGNQPQHF
TRBJ2-1 few TRBV20-1 TRBD2 TGCAGTGACGGACTAGCGGACGGGGCCAATGAGCAGTTCTTC CSDGLADGANEQFF
TRBJ2-2 . TRBV7-9 TRBD2 TGTGCCAGCAGACCAAAATTGGGACTAGCGGGAGGAGCGGCCGGGGAGCTGTTTTTT CASRPKLGLAGGAAGELFF
TRBJ1-6 . TRBV7-2 TRBD1 TGTGCCAGCACCCGTCTCCGGGACAGGGATAATTCACCCCTCCACTTT CASTRLRDRDNSPLHF
TRBJ1-1 . TRBV7-2 . TGTGCCAGCAGCTTAGTGGCAGGGGTGGACACTGAAGCTTTCTTT CASSLVAGVDTEAFF
TRBJ1-4 once TRBV28 . TGTGCCAGCACGAATGGCGGAAGAATGGGTGAAAAACTGTTTTTT CASTNGGRMGEKLFF
TRBJ1-5 many TRBV7-8 . TGTGCCAGCAGCTTAGCCCGGCAGATTAGCAATCAGCCCCAGCATTTT CASSLARQISNQPQHF
TRBJ2-3 . TRBV20-1 . TGCAGTGCCCCACTTCGTCTCACAGATACGCAGTATTTT CSAPLRLTDTQYF
TRBJ2-6 many TRBV7-8 . TGTGCCAGCAGCCCATTAGACCAGGTCCGAGGCTATGGGGCCAACGTCCTGACTTTC CASSPLDQVRGYGANVLTF